The 17 T cell receptor beta chains below all came from one sample that was sequenced in a study of T cells after yellow fever vaccination. One entry per CDR3 protein, called by TCRdb with MiXCR from the 5' RACE reads. The data show 310,000 or so distinct CDR3 sequences, with around 6.8% seen just once and about 18% held by the top ten. Here the sequenced sample was PBMCs, taken more than 40 days after the first yellow fever vaccination. Receptor source: a man aged 18 to 30 who received the YFV17D yellow fever vaccine.

J is TRBJ1-1 and V is TRBV2; no clear D gene. This CDR3 comprises 13 residues. Trimming cost V 2 bases and J 0 bases, with 4 bases left between them. Germline V gene lookup returns CDR1 SNHLY and CDR2 FYNNEI. CDR3 in amino acids: CASSENVNTEAFF. Written as DNA, the CDR3 is TGTGCCAGCAGTGAAAACGTGAACACTGAAGCTTTCTTT.

The chain employs TRBV4-1 and TRBJ2-7; D possibly uses TRBD1 or TRBD2 (6 bases each). The CDR3 runs to 15 residues. Germline CDR1 reads MGHRA; CDR2 reads YSYEKL. Trimming left V 4 bases short and J 4 bases short, with 17 bases between. The CDR3 sequence: CASSLREGGRYEQYV. Written as DNA, the CDR3 is TGCGCCAGCAGCCTTCGTGAGGGGGGTCGGTACGAGCAGTACGTC.

The chain is built from TRBV6-2 or TRBV6-3 and TRBJ2-1; 10 bases map to TRBD1. Germline V gene sequence: CDR1 MNHEY, CDR2 SVGEGT. This CDR3 comprises 15 residues. V lost 2 bases, J lost 7 bases, and 5 bases stayed unmatched. CDR3 sequence: CASSYTRTGGNEQFF. The CDR3 nucleotides read TGTGCCAGCAGTTACACACGGACAGGGGGGAATGAGCAGTTCTTC.

This clonotype was counted ten times or more. The chain is built from TRBV15 and TRBJ2-5, with 10 bases that match TRBD1. Trimming cost V 5 bases and J 5 bases; bases outside gene matches: 2. The germline V gene has CDR1 LNHNV and CDR2 YYDKDF (reference sequence). The CDR3 totals 13 residues. The CDR3 region is CATSWDRGETQYF. The CDR3 DNA reads as TGTGCCACCAGCTGGGACAGGGGTGAGACCCAGTACTTC.

The chain couples TRBV7-2 to TRBJ1-5, with D maybe TRBD1 (5 bases). Germline V gene lookup returns CDR1 SGHTA and CDR2 FQGNSA. The CDR3 covers 15 residues. Between the trimmed V and J ends, which lost 5 bases and 3 bases, there was a span of 14 bases. CDR3 nucleotides: TGTGCCAGCAGCCCCACCCGGGGCCTCAATCAGCCCCAGCATTTT. This sequence encodes CASSPTRGLNQPQHF.

The CDR3 spells CASSRQSNQPQHF. The CDR3 DNA reads TGTGCCAGCAGCCGACAGAGCAATCAGCCCCAGCATTTT. V usage is TRBV7-2 and J usage is TRBJ1-5; D is perhaps TRBD1 (5 bases). The CDR3 sequence is 13 residues long. Germline-derived CDR1 and CDR2 are SGHTA and FQGNSA. V shed 5 bases and J shed 1 base, with 6 bases lying between them.

The sample holds a few counts of this clonotype. The chain recombines TRBV7-2 with TRBJ1-1; D may be TRBD1 (6 bases). The ends were cut back, 6 bases at V and 3 bases at J, with 14 bases in the middle. Germline V gene sequence: CDR1 SGHTA, CDR2 FQGNSA. The CDR3 has 14 residues. For the CDR3, the DNA is TGTGCCAGCAGGCTCACAGGGCAATACACTGAAGCTTTCTTT. It codes for CASRLTGQYTEAFF.

The rearrangement uses TRBV7-3 and TRBJ1-1, with D hard to call. Germline V gene sequence: CDR1 SGHTA, CDR2 FQGTGA. V lost 6 bases and J lost 1, with 12 bases in between. This CDR3 region has 14 residues. The CDR3 loop is CASSWEGQNTEAFF. The DNA for the CDR3 is TGTGCCAGCAGTTGGGAGGGCCAGAACACTGAAGCTTTCTTT.

The chain couples TRBV12-5 to TRBJ2-7; D remains ambiguous. The germline V gene has CDR1 LGHNT and CDR2 FRNRAP. V lost 0 bases, J lost 6 bases, and 6 bases lay in between. The CDR3 has 12 residues. The CDR3 region has the DNA TGTGCTAGTGGTTTGGTTAAAGGCGAGCAGTACTTC. Its translation: CASGLVKGEQYF.

This clonotype was counted between two and nine times. The chain employs TRBV7-9 and TRBJ2-1, with TRBD2 matching over 10 bases. The V and J ends lost 5 bases and 5 bases, in that order; junction bases with no gene match: 9. The CDR3 is made up of 16 amino acids. CDR1 is SEHNR, CDR2 FQNEAQ, per germline (reference sequence). CDR3 DNA sequence: TGTGCCAGCAGCCCGAAAGCGGGGGGGGCCAACAATGAGCAGTTCTTC. It specifies CASSPKAGGANNEQFF.

The chain employs TRBV5-6 and TRBJ1-1; D might be TRBD1 (5 bases). This CDR3 has 12 residues. With 6 bases removed from V and 0 bases from J, the gap between germline ends came to 6 bases. Germline V gene data show CDR1 as SGHDT and CDR2 as YYEEEE. The CDR3 spells CASTGLNTEAFF. CDR3 coding DNA: TGTGCCAGCACAGGGCTGAACACTGAAGCTTTCTTT.

The chain links TRBV3-1 to TRBJ2-7; D possibly corresponds to TRBD2 (5 bases). Germline values: CDR1 LGHDT, CDR2 YNNKEL (reference sequence). The CDR3 extends over 13 amino acids. V shed 2 bases and J shed 3 bases, with 8 bases lying between them. CDR3 sequence: CASSQNRGYEQYF. The CDR3 coding sequence is TGTGCCAGCAGCCAAAACCGGGGCTACGAGCAGTACTTC.

The CDR3 is CSARVSVMSYGYTF. The CDR3 nucleotides read TGCAGTGCTAGAGTTTCTGTTATGAGCTATGGCTACACCTTC. The chain recombines TRBV20-1 with TRBJ1-2; D gene uncertain. V gave up 1 base and J gave up 4 bases, with 13 bases separating them. The CDR3 loop spans 14 amino acids. Germline V CDR1 and CDR2: DFQATT, SNEGSKA (reference sequence).

This clonotype was found many times. The chain is built from TRBV5-1 and TRBJ2-3, with D uncertain. Per the germline V gene, CDR1 is SGHRS and CDR2 is YFSETQ. V gave up 4 bases and J gave up 5 bases, with 11 bases separating them. The CDR3 length is 13 residues. The CDR3 coding sequence is TGCGCCAGCAGCCGAGTTTTCTTAGATACGCAGTATTTT. It codes for CASSRVFLDTQYF.

This clonotype has ten or more counts. The chain carries TRBV12-3 or TRBV12-4 and TRBJ1-2; D unresolved. V was clipped by 3 bases and J by 10 bases, with 9 bases between them. The CDR3 is 11 residues long. CDR3 protein: CASSLGNHYTF. CDR3 in DNA: TGTGCCAGCAGTTTGGGCAACCACTACACCTTC.

This clonotype appeared a few times. This chain connects TRBV12-3 or TRBV12-4 to TRBJ1-6; 8 positions agree with TRBD1. Trimming at V came to 2 bases and at J to 5 bases, leaving 8 bases not matched to a gene. CDR3 length equals 17 residues. CDR3 in amino acids: CASSLRRTGKDNSPLHF. The CDR3 DNA follows: TGTGCCAGCAGTTTACGGAGGACAGGGAAAGATAATTCACCCCTCCACTTT.

The sample holds a few counts of this clonotype. The chain recombines TRBV14 with TRBJ2-2; a possible D gene is TRBD1 (5 bases). Germline CDR1 is SGHDN and CDR2 is FVKESK. CDR3 length: 16 amino acids. V was pared by 4 bases and J by 5 bases, with 17 bases between. CDR3 sequence reads: CASSPSKDIGTGELFF. The CDR3 nucleotides are TGTGCCAGCAGCCCGAGTAAGGACATAGGGACCGGGGAGCTGTTTTTT.